Each of the 5 T cell receptor beta chains below was sequenced from the same sample in a study of cytomegalovirus exposure and HLA in healthy donors. PCR involved 60 Vbeta and 13 Jbeta primers. TCRdb's table, derived via immunoSEQ multiplex PCR, lists solely in-frame clones and lacks some. The table records roughly 160,000 clones, around three quarters of them present only once. Sequencing was carried out using PBMCs. The origin of the receptors is a man in his forties in good health and CMV-seronegative.

The genes are TRBV11-3 and TRBJ2-7; the match to TRBD1 covers 7 bases. CDR1 SGHNT and CDR2 YENEEA come from the germline V gene. The CDR3 covers 17 residues. V shed 2 bases and J 0 bases; nucleotides not matched to a gene: 10. This chain's CDR3 is CASSLRLRDSLSYEQYF. Here the CDR3 DNA reads TGTGCCAGCAGCTTAAGGCTCCGGGACAGCCTCTCCTACGAGCAGTACTTC.

CDR3 amino acids: CASSFPTGQGTEAFF. The CDR3 nucleotides read TGTGCCAGCAGTTTCCCGACTGGACAGGGCACTGAAGCTTTCTTT. The chain carries TRBV28 and TRBJ1-1; the match to TRBD1 covers 8 bases. Germline V gene data show CDR1 as MDHEN and CDR2 as SYDVKM. V dropped 3 bases and J dropped 4; count of bases not matched to a gene: 7. The length of the CDR3 is 15 residues.

The rearrangement links TRBV23-1 to TRBJ2-2; the match to TRBD2 covers 8 bases. TRBV23-1 is given ORF status, its function remaining uncertain. After removal of 0 bases from V and 2 bases from J, the junction contained 2 bases not matched to a gene. The CDR3 extends over 16 amino acids. This chain's CDR3 is CASSQSGTSNTGELFF. In DNA, the CDR3 is TGCGCCAGCAGTCAATCGGGGACTAGTAACACCGGGGAGCTGTTTTTT.

This clone was seen just once. The CDR3 DNA follows: TGTGCCAGCAGCTTGGATAGGGGGTTCGGCAATGAGCAGTTCTTC. Protein: CASSLDRGFGNEQFF. The chain uses TRBV5-8 and TRBJ2-1, with D possibly TRBD1 on 6 matching bases. CDR3 length: 15 residues. Germline CDR1 and CDR2: SGHTS and YDEGEE. V lost 0 bases and J 6 bases, leaving 13 bases between the germline ends.

The CDR3 reads CASSLSDNQPQHF. CDR3 nucleotide sequence: TGTGCCAGCAGCTTATCAGACAATCAGCCCCAGCATTTT. The chain is built from TRBV7-2 and TRBJ1-5, with D hard to call. The CDR3 is 13 residues long. Germline V gene lookup returns CDR1 SGHTA and CDR2 FQGNSA. V was trimmed by 2 bases and J by 3 bases, leaving 5 bases between them. The entire variable domain, with the rest obtained from reference TRBV7-2 and TRBJ1-5, is as follows: GAGVSQSPSNKVTEKGKDVELRCDPISGHTALYWYRQSLGQGLEFLIYFQGNSAPDKSGLPSDRFSAERTGGSVSTLTIQRTQQEDSAVYLCASSLSDNQPQHFGDGTRLSIL.